The sequence of this T cell receptor beta chain was determined in a study of shared clonotypes between healthy human individuals. Across the whole study: Plates per donor: three CD4 naive, three CD4 memory, two CD8 naive, one CD8 memory.

Assay used: immunoSEQ multiplex PCR; TCRdb lists only in-frame clones, some missing. Among a few million clones listed, approximately 94% were seen once. Germline values: CDR1 SNHLY, CDR2 FYNNEI. The CDR3 has 15 amino acids. V lost 6 bases and J lost 1, with 14 bases in between. All donors were Caucasian adults living in Nashville, Tennessee. Both subsets, CD45RA+ naive and CD45RA-negative memory, were split from the CD4+ cells. The chain joins TRBV2 to TRBJ2-3; D might be TRBD2 (6 bases). The receptor was isolated from a man aged 18-30 years in good health. Sequencing input: naive CD4+ T cells sorted from blood. As for subset: CD45RA+ positively selected. CDR3 in DNA: TGTGCCAGCAGGACCAGCAGGGAGGGCACAGATACGCAGTATTTT. Its translation is CASRTSREGTDTQYF.